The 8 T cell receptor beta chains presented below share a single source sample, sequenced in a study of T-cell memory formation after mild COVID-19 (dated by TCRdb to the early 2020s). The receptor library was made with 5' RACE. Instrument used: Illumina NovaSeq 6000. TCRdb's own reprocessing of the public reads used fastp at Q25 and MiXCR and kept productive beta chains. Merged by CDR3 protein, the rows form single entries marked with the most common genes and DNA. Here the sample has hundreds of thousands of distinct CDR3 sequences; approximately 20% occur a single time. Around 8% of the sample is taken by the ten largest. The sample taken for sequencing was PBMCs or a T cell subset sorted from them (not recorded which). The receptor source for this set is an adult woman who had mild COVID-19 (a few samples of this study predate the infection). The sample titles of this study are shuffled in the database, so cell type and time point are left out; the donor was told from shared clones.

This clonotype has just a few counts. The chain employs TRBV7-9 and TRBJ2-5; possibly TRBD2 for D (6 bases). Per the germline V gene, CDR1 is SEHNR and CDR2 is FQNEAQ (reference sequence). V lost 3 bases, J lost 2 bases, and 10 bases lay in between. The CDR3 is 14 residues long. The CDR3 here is CASSFPAGQETQYF. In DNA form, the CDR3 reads TGTGCCAGCAGCTTCCCGGCGGGACAAGAGACCCAGTACTTC.

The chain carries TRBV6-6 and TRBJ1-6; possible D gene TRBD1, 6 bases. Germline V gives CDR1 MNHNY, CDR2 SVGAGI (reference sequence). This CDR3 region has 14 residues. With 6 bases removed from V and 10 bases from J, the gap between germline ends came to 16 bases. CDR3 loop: CASRQQGGWSPLHF. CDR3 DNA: TGTGCCAGCAGGCAACAGGGAGGGTGGTCACCCCTCCACTTT.

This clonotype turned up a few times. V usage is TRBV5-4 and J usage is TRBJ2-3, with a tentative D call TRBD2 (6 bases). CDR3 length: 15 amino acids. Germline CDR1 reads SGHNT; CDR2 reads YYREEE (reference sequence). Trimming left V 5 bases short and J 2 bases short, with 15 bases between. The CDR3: CASSHGRSNTDTQYF. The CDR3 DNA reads TGTGCCAGCAGTCACGGGAGATCTAACACAGATACGCAGTATTTT.

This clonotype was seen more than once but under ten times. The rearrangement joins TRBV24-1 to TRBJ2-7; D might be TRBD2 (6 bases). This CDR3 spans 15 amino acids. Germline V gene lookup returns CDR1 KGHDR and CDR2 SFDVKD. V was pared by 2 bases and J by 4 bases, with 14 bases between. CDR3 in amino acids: CATSDSQRVDYEQYF. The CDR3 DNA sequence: TGTGCCACCAGTGATTCACAGCGGGTGGATTACGAGCAGTACTTC.

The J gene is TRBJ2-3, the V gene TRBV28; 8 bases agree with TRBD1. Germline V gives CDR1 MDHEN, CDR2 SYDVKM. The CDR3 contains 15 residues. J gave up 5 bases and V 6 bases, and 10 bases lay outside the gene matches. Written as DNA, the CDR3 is TGTGCCAGCAGAAAATCGGACAGGGTAATAGATACGCAGTATTTT. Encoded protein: CASRKSDRVIDTQYF.

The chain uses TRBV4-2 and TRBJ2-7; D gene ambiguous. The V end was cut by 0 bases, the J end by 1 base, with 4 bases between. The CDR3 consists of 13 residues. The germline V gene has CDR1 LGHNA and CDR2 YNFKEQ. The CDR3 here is CASSQDWSYEQYF. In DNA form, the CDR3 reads TGTGCCAGCAGCCAAGATTGGTCCTACGAGCAGTACTTC.

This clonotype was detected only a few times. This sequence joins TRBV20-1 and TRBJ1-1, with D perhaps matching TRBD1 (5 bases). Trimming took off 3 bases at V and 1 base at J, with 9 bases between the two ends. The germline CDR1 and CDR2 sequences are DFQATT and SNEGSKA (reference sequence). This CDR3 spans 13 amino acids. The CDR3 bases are TGCAGTGCTAGGTGGGGCGGGAACACTGAAGCTTTCTTT. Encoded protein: CSARWGGNTEAFF.

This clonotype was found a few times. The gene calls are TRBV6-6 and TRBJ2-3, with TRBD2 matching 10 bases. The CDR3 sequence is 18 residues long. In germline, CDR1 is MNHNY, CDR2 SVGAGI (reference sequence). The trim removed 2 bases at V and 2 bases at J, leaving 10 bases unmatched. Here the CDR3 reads CASSYPVGSGRNTDTQYF. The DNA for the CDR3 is TGTGCCAGCAGTTACCCCGTCGGTAGCGGGAGGAACACAGATACGCAGTATTTT.